The 32 T cell receptor beta chains listed next were all sequenced from one sample in a study of human T cells and chemical hapten exposure. Time point denoted: pre-sensitization, week 0. Described treatment: therapeutic diphenylcyclopropenone sensitization with weekly scalp DPC. TCRdb itself ran the RACE reads through MiXCR, one entry per CDR3 protein. The sample has about 250,000 distinct CDR3 sequences, approximately 8% seen once. Sequenced here: whole blood, sampled in connection with sensitization to the hapten diphenylcyclopropenone (DPC). The receptors originated from a young man with alopecia areata. Some clones in this sample may be carry-over from other donors' samples.

This clonotype was counted a single time. The chain joins TRBV5-1 to TRBJ2-1; possibly TRBD1 or TRBD2 for D (5 bases each). The V end was cut by 4 bases, the J end by 5 bases, with 19 bases between. Germline V gene lookup returns CDR1 SGHRS and CDR2 YFSETQ. The CDR3 is 16 residues long. The CDR3 loop reads CASSPGTAIPDNEQFF. CDR3 in DNA: TGCGCCAGCAGCCCAGGGACGGCCATCCCGGACAATGAGCAGTTCTTC.

In this sample, this clonotype turned up many times. The rearrangement uses TRBV7-9 and TRBJ2-7; D possibly matches TRBD1 or TRBD2 (5 bases each). This CDR3 comprises 14 residues. V was trimmed by 6 bases and J by 5 bases, leaving 17 bases between them. Germline values: CDR1 SEHNR, CDR2 FQNEAQ (reference sequence). The CDR3 here is CASSLTGTQDEQYV. DNA for the CDR3: TGTGCCAGCAGTTTAACCGGGACGCAAGACGAGCAGTACGTC.

The genes are TRBV29-1 and TRBJ1-2; D not certain. The CDR3 extends over 15 amino acids. The V and J ends lost 0 bases and 4 bases respectively, with 15 bases between them. Germline V lookup: CDR1 SQVTM, CDR2 ANQGSEA. CDR3 DNA sequence: TGCAGCGTTGAAGAAGACTACCAGACCCTCTATGGCTACACCTTC. It codes for CSVEEDYQTLYGYTF.

The chain has TRBV5-5 and TRBJ2-4; D may be TRBD1 (6 bases). The CDR3 has 18 amino acids. CDR1 and CDR2 (germline): SGHKS, YYEKEE (reference sequence). The ends were cut back, 2 bases at V and 5 bases at J, with 23 bases in the middle. The CDR3 sequence: CASSFSGNRVAQQNIQYF. The CDR3 DNA follows: TGTGCCAGCAGCTTCTCGGGGAACAGGGTGGCCCAACAAAACATTCAGTACTTC.

The sample holds many counts of this clonotype. The gene calls are TRBV12-3 or TRBV12-4 and TRBJ2-5, with TRBD1 as a possible D gene (5 bases). V gave up 8 bases and J gave up 5 bases, with 9 bases separating them. This CDR3 has 11 amino acids. CDR3 region: CASHQGETQYF. The CDR3 DNA sequence: TGTGCCAGCCACCAGGGCGAGACCCAGTACTTC.

This clonotype was observed a few times. This chain links TRBV5-6 with TRBJ1-6; TRBD1 is a possible D gene (6 bases). Trimming removed 3 bases from V and 2 bases from J, with 9 bases in between. CDR1 is SGHDT and CDR2 is YYEEEE in the germline V gene. This CDR3 contains 15 residues. In DNA, the CDR3 is TGTGCCAGCAGCTCGTGGACAGCCTATAATTCACCCCTCCACTTT. Amino acid sequence: CASSSWTAYNSPLHF.

This chain joins TRBV4-3 and TRBJ2-2; possible D gene TRBD2, 6 bases. The germline V and J ends were trimmed by 8 bases and 5 bases, with 18 bases remaining between them. Germline loops: CDR1 LGHNA, CDR2 YSLEER. There are 15 residues in the CDR3. The CDR3 region is CASAGTHGFTGELFF. In nucleotides, the CDR3 is TGCGCCAGCGCCGGGACTCACGGTTTTACCGGGGAGCTGTTTTTT.

This clonotype was counted only a few times. The V and J genes are TRBV29-1 and TRBJ2-5; D is ambiguous. The CDR3 spans 14 residues. The V gene's germline CDR1 is SQVTM and CDR2 ANQGSEA. The CDR3 loop reads CKPLRVFGQETQYF. CDR3 coding DNA: TGCAAACCTCTCCGGGTTTTTGGGCAAGAGACCCAGTACTTC.

This clonotype was recorded at least ten times. This chain connects TRBV4-1 to TRBJ1-5, with TRBD1 matching 9 bases. There are 14 residues in the CDR3. With 3 bases clipped from V and 6 bases from J, the junction kept 3 bases outside the gene matches. Germline V gives CDR1 MGHRA, CDR2 YSYEKL. Written as DNA, the CDR3 is TGCGCCAGCAGCCAGGGGACAGGGCGTCAGCCCCAGCATTTT. Translating it yields CASSQGTGRQPQHF.

This chain links TRBV2 with TRBJ2-5; D is ambiguous. The CDR3 length is 13 residues. Trimming stripped 2 bases from V and 1 base from J, with 5 bases between. Germline V lookup: CDR1 SNHLY, CDR2 FYNNEI. CDR3 loop: CASSENRQETQYF. The CDR3 nucleotides are TGTGCCAGCAGTGAAAATCGCCAAGAGACCCAGTACTTC. The variable domain in full, completed from reference TRBV2 and TRBJ2-5, reads EPEVTQTPSHQVTQMGQEVILRCVPISNHLYFYWYRQILGQKVEFLVSFYNNEISEKSEIFDDQFSVERPDGSNFTLKIRSTKLEDSAMYFCASSENRQETQYFGPGTRLLVL.

This clonotype was picked up a small number of times. This chain connects TRBV7-2 to TRBJ1-2, with 10 bases identical to TRBD1. V lost 0 bases to trimming and J lost 10 bases; unmatched junction nucleotides: 2. Germline V CDR1 and CDR2: SGHTA, FQGNSA. The CDR3 runs 13 residues. The CDR3 protein is CASSLADRGAYTF. The CDR3 bases are TGTGCCAGCAGCTTAGCGGACAGGGGGGCCTACACCTTC. Combining the CDR3 with reference TRBV7-2 and TRBJ1-2 gives the whole variable domain GAGVSQSPSNKVTEKGKDVELRCDPISGHTALYWYRQSLGQGLEFLIYFQGNSAPDKSGLPSDRFSAERTGGSVSTLTIQRTQQEDSAVYLCASSLADRGAYTFGSGTRLTVV.

This clonotype was observed a few times. This chain joins TRBV4-3 and TRBJ1-6, with 7 bases fitting TRBD1. Trimming at V came to 0 bases and at J to 9 bases, leaving 8 bases not matched to a gene. The CDR3 spans 16 residues. Germline V gene lookup returns CDR1 LGHNA and CDR2 YSLEER. The CDR3 is CASSQDHRGKASPLHF. CDR3 bases: TGCGCCAGCAGCCAAGACCACAGGGGAAAGGCTTCACCCCTCCACTTT.

This clonotype showed up just a few times. The chain carries TRBV11-2 and TRBJ2-7; D gene ambiguous. Trimming left V 6 bases short and J 3 bases short, with 18 bases between. Germline CDR1 reads SGHAT; CDR2 reads FQNNGV. CDR3 length: 15 residues. This CDR3 reads CASRKIGRTIYEQYF. CDR3 bases: TGTGCCAGCAGGAAGATCGGCAGGACGATCTACGAGCAGTACTTC.

Comment on this clonotype: An end of the junction differs from the germline gene, which may be a read error. In DNA, the CDR3 is TGTGCCAGCAGCTTACGGACTAGCGGAGCCGAAAACATTCAGTACTTC. Its protein product is CASSLRTSGAENIQYF. V usage is TRBV11-2 and J usage is TRBJ2-4; TRBD2 matches 10 bases. Germline-derived CDR1 and CDR2 are SGHAT and FQNNGV. The CDR3 contains 16 residues.

This clonotype was seen repeatedly, ten times or more. J is TRBJ2-5 and V is TRBV11-2, with 9 bases fitting TRBD1. The germline gives CDR1 SGHAT, CDR2 FQNNGV. The J segment lost 5 bases and the V segment lost 5 bases, leaving 9 bases of the junction unmatched. The CDR3 extends over 15 amino acids. CDR3 protein: CASSEIGTGSETQYF. The CDR3 DNA follows: TGTGCCAGCAGCGAGATCGGGACAGGGTCGGAGACCCAGTACTTC.

This clonotype was detected many times. The chain combines TRBV5-6 with TRBJ2-6; D gene unclear. Trimming shortened V by 0 bases and J by 0 bases, and 4 bases separated the two germline ends. Germline V gene sequence: CDR1 SGHDT, CDR2 YYEEEE. The CDR3 covers 15 residues. CDR3 coding DNA: TGTGCCAGCAGCTTGGTCAGCTCTGGGGCCAACGTCCTGACTTTC. This translates into CASSLVSSGANVLTF.

A few counts support this clonotype. The rearrangement links TRBV12-5 to TRBJ2-5, with TRBD1 matching over 8 bases. CDR3 size: 18 residues. The germline V gene has CDR1 LGHNT and CDR2 FRNRAP. J gave up 4 bases and V 3 bases, and 16 bases lay outside the gene matches. As DNA, the CDR3 is TGTGCTAGTGGTTTTGGGACAGGAAGGGTCGGGCAAAGAGAGACCCAGTACTTC. This codes for CASGFGTGRVGQRETQYF.

As for this clonotype: An end of the junction does not agree with germline; a read error may underlie this. The rearrangement uses TRBV7-2 and TRBJ1-6, with D uncertain. This CDR3 is built from 16 residues. CDR1 SGHTA and CDR2 FQGNSA come from the germline V gene. CDR3 in DNA: TGTGCCGGCAGCTTTGAGGACCTCTCTTATAATTCACCCCTCCACTTT. As protein: CAGSFEDLSYNSPLHF.

This clonotype was counted a few times. The V gene is TRBV28, the J gene TRBJ2-7; TRBD1 is a possible D gene (6 bases). This CDR3 has 14 amino acids. V was cut by 3 bases and J by 5 bases, with 14 bases left in between. The V gene's germline CDR1 is MDHEN and CDR2 SYDVKM. This CDR3 is CASSFLGASDEQYF. The CDR3 region has the DNA TGTGCCAGCAGTTTCTTGGGGGCGTCGGACGAGCAGTACTTC.

This clonotype was seen a few times. The chain couples TRBV11-3 to TRBJ2-1; D unclear. The CDR3 loop spans 15 amino acids. Trimming cost V 0 bases and J 0 bases, with 6 bases left between them. Germline V gene sequence: CDR1 SGHNT, CDR2 YENEEA. The CDR3 spells CASSLERSSYNEQFF. The CDR3 DNA reads TGTGCCAGCAGCTTAGAAAGGAGCTCCTACAATGAGCAGTTCTTC.

This clonotype has just a few counts. The J gene is TRBJ2-3, the V gene TRBV12-3 or TRBV12-4; the match to TRBD2 covers 7 bases. With V trimmed by 6 bases and J by 2 bases, 8 bases remained unmatched. This CDR3 spans 15 amino acids. This chain's CDR3 is CASSLKAGFTDTQYF. Here the CDR3 DNA reads TGTGCCAGCAGCCTTAAAGCGGGGTTCACAGATACGCAGTATTTT.

A few counts support this clonotype. The chain recombines TRBV6-6 with TRBJ2-5; D may be TRBD1 (6 bases). Per germline, CDR1 MNHNY and CDR2 SVGAGI (reference sequence). CDR3 length: 13 amino acids. V shed 6 bases and J shed 1 base, with 9 bases lying between them. The DNA of the CDR3 is TGTGCCAGCAGGGACAGTTTCCAAGAGACCCAGTACTTC. It specifies CASRDSFQETQYF.

There are a few counts of this clonotype. The chain couples TRBV7-2 to TRBJ2-3; TRBD1 aligns across 7 bases. CDR3 size: 14 residues. The germline V gene has CDR1 SGHTA and CDR2 FQGNSA. V trimming: 4 bases; J trimming: 4 bases; junction bases outside the gene matches: 5. The CDR3 sequence: CASSSDRPPDTQYF. CDR3 sequence (DNA): TGTGCCAGCAGCTCGGACAGGCCTCCAGATACGCAGTATTTT. The variable domain in full, with the rest retrieved from reference TRBV7-2 and TRBJ2-3, is GAGVSQSPSNKVTEKGKDVELRCDPISGHTALYWYRQSLGQGLEFLIYFQGNSAPDKSGLPSDRFSAERTGGSVSTLTIQRTQQEDSAVYLCASSSDRPPDTQYFGPGTRLTVL.

This clonotype was observed a few times. The chain uses TRBV5-1 and TRBJ2-3; D call uncertain. The CDR3 sequence is 9 residues long. V shed 8 bases and J shed 8 bases, with 6 bases lying between them. Germline V gene sequence: CDR1 SGHRS, CDR2 YFSETQ. CDR3 bases: TGCGCCAGAGTCATTACGCAGTATTTT. Its protein is CARVITQYF.

At least ten counts were recorded for this clonotype. The chain is built from TRBV6-5 and TRBJ1-1; D ambiguous. This CDR3 contains 13 residues. V lost 3 bases and J lost 1, with 6 bases in between. Per germline, CDR1 MNHEY and CDR2 SVGAGI. The DNA for the CDR3 is TGTGCCAGCAGTTATCAGGAGAACACTGAAGCTTTCTTT. It encodes CASSYQENTEAFF.

The chain combines TRBV7-2 with TRBJ2-5; 7 nucleotides line up with TRBD2. The CDR3 sequence is 15 residues long. Losses at the gene ends were 3 bases for V and 2 bases for J; bases not matched to a gene: 6. CDR1 SGHTA and CDR2 FQGNSA come from the germline V gene. The DNA of the CDR3 is TGTGCCAGCAGCTTGCGACTAGCCTCTCAAGAGACCCAGTACTTC. Translation: CASSLRLASQETQYF. Filled out from reference TRBV7-2 and TRBJ2-5, the complete variable domain reads GAGVSQSPSNKVTEKGKDVELRCDPISGHTALYWYRQSLGQGLEFLIYFQGNSAPDKSGLPSDRFSAERTGGSVSTLTIQRTQQEDSAVYLCASSLRLASQETQYFGPGTRLLVL.

Only a few counts were recorded for this clonotype. The V call is TRBV20-1, the J call TRBJ2-3; a possible D gene is TRBD2 (7 bases). This CDR3 is 17 amino acids long. The V end was cut by 0 bases, the J end by 2 bases, with 18 bases between. Germline V gene data show CDR1 as DFQATT and CDR2 as SNEGSKA (reference sequence). The CDR3 DNA reads TGCAGTGCTAGAGATCGGTTGGCGGGGGCGTACACAGATACGCAGTATTTT. The encoded protein is CSARDRLAGAYTDTQYF.

V and J are TRBV6-2 or TRBV6-3 and TRBJ1-3; weak D call: TRBD1 (5 bases). Between the trimmed V and J ends, which lost 2 bases and 0 bases, there was a span of 17 bases. The germline V gene encodes CDR1 MNHEY and CDR2 SVGEGT. The CDR3 extends over 18 amino acids. DNA of the CDR3: TGTGCCAGCAGTTACGGGGCTGAAGGACAACACTCTGGAAACACCATATATTTT. This encodes CASSYGAEGQHSGNTIYF.

The sample holds a few counts of this clonotype. The chain joins TRBV21-1 to TRBJ2-5. TRBV21-1 is listed as a pseudogene. The CDR3 extends over 12 amino acids. The CDR3 here is CASSGKEETQYF. Written as DNA, the CDR3 is TGTGCCAGCAGTGGGAAGGAGGAGACCCAGTACTTC.

The V and J genes are TRBV5-1 and TRBJ2-5, with D possibly matching TRBD1 (6 bases). The ends were cut back, 3 bases at V and 5 bases at J, with 8 bases in the middle. The CDR3 spans 12 residues. The germline CDR1 and CDR2 sequences are SGHRS and YFSETQ. The CDR3 is CASSSGDETQYF. The CDR3 coding sequence is TGCGCCAGCAGCTCAGGGGACGAGACCCAGTACTTC.

This clonotype was detected a few times. V and J are TRBV6-5 and TRBJ2-2; D unresolved. The CDR3 contains 15 residues. Germline V CDR1 and CDR2: MNHEY, SVGAGI. Between the trimmed V and J ends, which lost 0 bases and 0 bases, there was a span of 5 bases. As DNA, the CDR3 is TGTGCCAGCAGTTACTCATACTCGAACACCGGGGAGCTGTTTTTT. This translates into CASSYSYSNTGELFF.

V and J are TRBV5-1 and TRBJ2-7; D not certain. With 5 bases removed from V and 4 bases from J, the gap between germline ends came to 13 bases. Germline lookup yields CDR1 SGHRS and CDR2 YFSETQ. The CDR3 runs 13 residues. CDR3 protein: CASSSSPSYEQYF. The CDR3 DNA sequence: TGCGCCAGCAGTTCGTCCCCCTCGTACGAGCAGTACTTC. The full variable domain, rest sourced from reference TRBV5-1 and TRBJ2-7, is KAGVTQTPRYLIKTRGQQVTLSCSPISGHRSVSWYQQTPGQGLQFLFEYFSETQRNKGNFPGRFSGRQFSNSRSEMNVSTLELGDSALYLCASSSSPSYEQYFGPGTRLTVT.